The next 25 T cell receptor beta chains were all read from a single sample in a study of blood T cell repertoires in COVID-19 (dated by TCRdb to 2020 to 2022). Library preparation used the immunoSEQ multiplex PCR assay. Entries here come from immuneACCESS through TCRdb and include only in-frame sequences with V and J called. Some clones fail to appear in such tables; in the studies checked, an unresolved V gene covers under half of the shortfall, and the cause of the remainder is unknown. The sample table shows 60,000 to 70,000 clones, and about four fifths are seen once. The leading ten clones occupy under 6% of the sample. Source material: peripheral blood. The source of these receptors is a woman aged 60-75 years with acute or convalescent COVID-19.

The rearrangement joins TRBV2 to TRBJ2-7; 10 nucleotides match TRBD1. The CDR3 sequence is 14 residues long. Germline CDR1 SNHLY, CDR2 FYNNEI. The junction had 6 bases not matched to a gene; V was cut back by 6 bases and J by 4 bases. The CDR3 is CASRETGGAYEQYF. CDR3 DNA sequence: TGTGCCAGCAGAGAGACAGGGGGCGCGTACGAGCAGTACTTC.

This chain connects TRBV3-1 (or the pseudogene TRBV3-2) to TRBJ1-6; 9 bases agree with TRBD1. Germline trimming cut 5 bases from V and 3 bases from J; bases unmatched to any gene: 5. Germline V gene data show CDR1 as LGHDT and CDR2 as YNNKEL (reference sequence). The CDR3 has 16 amino acids. The CDR3 loop is CASSVGQGSYNSPLHF. The CDR3 DNA follows: TGTGCCAGCAGCGTGGGACAGGGAAGCTATAATTCACCCCTCCACTTT.

The J gene is TRBJ1-2, the V gene TRBV6-1, with TRBD1 as a possible D gene (5 bases). The CDR3 runs to 15 residues. With 0 bases removed from V and 0 bases from J, the gap between germline ends came to 8 bases. The germline gives CDR1 MNHNS, CDR2 SASEGT. The CDR3 bases are TGTGCCAGCAGTGAAGCGCGGGGCCCTAACTATGGCTACACCTTC. It yields the protein CASSEARGPNYGYTF.

The gene calls are TRBV19 and TRBJ1-1, with a possible D match to TRBD1 (5 bases). The germline CDR1 and CDR2 sequences are LNHDA and SQIVND (reference sequence). V lost 4 bases, J lost 6 bases, and 9 bases lay in between. The CDR3 sequence is 12 residues long. CDR3 sequence (DNA): TGTGCCAGTAGTAACCGCAGGGCTGAAGCTTTCTTT. Translated: CASSNRRAEAFF.

This CDR3 is CASSKRTGLTTTEAFF. CDR3 coding DNA: TGTGCCAGCAGCAAAAGGACAGGTCTTACGACCACTGAAGCTTTCTTT. The chain uses TRBV3-1 (or the pseudogene TRBV3-2) and TRBJ1-1; 7 bases fit TRBD1. The CDR3 spans 16 residues. CDR1 and CDR2 (germline): LGHDT, YNNKEL (reference sequence). The ends lost 5 bases at V and 4 bases at J; junction bases unmatched: 13.

This chain links TRBV9 with TRBJ1-2; 7 nucleotides line up with TRBD1. The germline V gene encodes CDR1 SGDLS and CDR2 YYNGEE. V trimming: 6 bases; J trimming: 7 bases; junction bases outside the gene matches: 9. The CDR3 is 13 residues long. The DNA for the CDR3 is TGTGCCAGCAAAGGCGAGGGGGCGTCTGGCTACACCTTC. Protein: CASKGEGASGYTF.

This clone appeared once. The chain combines TRBV6-5 with TRBJ1-1, with D maybe TRBD1 (6 bases). CDR1 is MNHEY and CDR2 is SVGAGI in the germline V gene. There are 13 residues in the CDR3. Between the trimmed V and J ends, which lost 7 bases and 5 bases, there was a span of 14 bases. CDR3 DNA sequence: TGTGCCAGCATTGGACAGCGTGGGACTGAAGCTTTCTTT. Translated: CASIGQRGTEAFF.

The rearrangement links TRBV5-4 to TRBJ1-2; 9 bases fit TRBD1. Per germline, CDR1 SGHNT and CDR2 YYREEE (reference sequence). CDR3 length: 15 amino acids. Trimming cost V 4 bases and J 2 bases; bases outside gene matches: 6. CDR3 amino acids: CASSPGTGSNYGYTF. The CDR3 region has the DNA TGTGCCAGCAGCCCCGGGACAGGGTCCAACTATGGCTACACCTTC.

The gene calls are TRBV14 and TRBJ2-3, with 9 bases identical to TRBD1. The V gene end was trimmed by 3 bases and the J gene end by 3 bases; junction bases not matched to a gene: 7. The CDR3 spans 16 residues. Germline V gene sequence: CDR1 SGHDN, CDR2 FVKESK. This CDR3 is CASSQHRGLGTDTQYF. The CDR3 DNA is TGTGCCAGCAGCCAGCACAGGGGGCTGGGGACAGATACGCAGTATTTT.

This sequence joins TRBV5-4 and TRBJ2-2; the D is unclear. Germline CDR1 is SGHNT and CDR2 is YYREEE (reference sequence). The CDR3 contains 13 residues. The V end was cut by 5 bases, the J end by 7 bases, with 12 bases between. The DNA of the CDR3 is TGTGCCAGCAGTCTTACTCGAAGCGGGGAGCTGTTTTTT. Its translation: CASSLTRSGELFF.

The chain has TRBV2 and TRBJ2-7; 8 bases fit TRBD1. CDR1 is SNHLY, CDR2 FYNNEI, per germline. This CDR3 has 14 residues. V lost 6 bases and J lost 2; bases outside the gene matches: 6. This chain's CDR3 is CASRKDRVTYEQYF. The CDR3 region has the DNA TGTGCCAGCAGAAAGGACAGGGTGACCTACGAGCAGTACTTC.

The V gene is TRBV12-3 or TRBV12-4, the J gene TRBJ2-7, with D possibly being TRBD1 (5 bases). Trimming shortened V by 6 bases and J by 1 base, and 10 bases separated the two germline ends. The CDR3 length is 13 residues. The CDR3 here is CASSHTGSYEQYF. CDR3 DNA sequence: TGTGCCAGCAGCCACACAGGATCCTACGAGCAGTACTTC.

In this sample, this clone turned up a few times. The V gene is TRBV12-3 or TRBV12-4, the J gene TRBJ1-1; possibly TRBD1 for D (5 bases). Trimming removed 4 bases at V and 6 bases at J, with 12 bases between. This CDR3 has 13 amino acids. DNA of the CDR3: TGTGCCAGCAGTTCACGGGGGTTGGCTGAAGCTTTCTTT. Its translation is CASSSRGLAEAFF.

The rearrangement uses TRBV3-1 (or the pseudogene TRBV3-2) and TRBJ1-1; possibly TRBD1 for D (5 bases). This CDR3 is built from 15 residues. Germline V gives CDR1 LGHDT, CDR2 YNNKEL (reference sequence). Trimming stripped 0 bases from V and 8 bases from J, with 16 bases between. The CDR3 DNA sequence: TGTGCCAGCAGCCAAGAGAGGACACGGCCTGAGGAAGCTTTCTTT. Protein: CASSQERTRPEEAFF.

V usage is TRBV2 and J usage is TRBJ1-2, with D possibly TRBD1 on 6 matching bases. Per the germline V gene, CDR1 is SNHLY and CDR2 is FYNNEI. V lost 7 bases and J 7 bases, leaving 19 bases between the germline ends. The CDR3 sequence is 14 residues long. CDR3 bases: TGTGCCAGCAAGTCGGGGGGGGCGGTCGGTGGCTACACCTTC. Translated, it gives CASKSGGAVGGYTF.

This clone was counted between two and nine times. The chain links TRBV7-3 to TRBJ1-4; 10 nucleotides line up with TRBD1. With 2 bases clipped from V and 7 bases from J, the junction kept 1 base outside the gene matches. The germline CDR1 and CDR2 sequences are SGHTA and FQGTGA. The CDR3 loop spans 14 amino acids. CDR3 in amino acids: CASSLDRGPEKLFF. CDR3 coding DNA: TGTGCCAGCAGCTTAGACAGGGGGCCTGAAAAACTGTTTTTT.

The rearrangement joins TRBV24-1 to TRBJ2-3, with a possible D match to TRBD2 (6 bases). The V and J ends lost 9 bases and 2 bases respectively, with 11 bases between them. CDR3 length: 13 residues. CDR1 is KGHDR, CDR2 SFDVKD, per germline. CDR3 protein: CATRRGPTDTQYF. The CDR3 DNA reads as TGTGCCACCCGGCGGGGCCCCACAGATACGCAGTATTTT.

The chain couples TRBV24-1 to TRBJ2-3, with TRBD1 matching 7 bases. J was trimmed by 4 bases and V by 6 bases; bases with no gene match: 6. CDR1 is KGHDR, CDR2 SFDVKD, per germline. The CDR3 is 14 amino acids. The chain's CDR3 is CATSSGTVPDTQYF. The CDR3 DNA reads TGTGCCACCAGTTCCGGGACAGTTCCAGATACGCAGTATTTT.

This chain uses TRBV5-1 with TRBJ2-1, with 10 bases matching TRBD1. V was pared by 0 bases and J by 6 bases, with 6 bases of the junction left unmatched. Germline CDR1 SGHRS, CDR2 YFSETQ. This CDR3 has 16 residues. CDR3 protein: CASSLGVGQGRNEQFF. CDR3 DNA: TGCGCCAGCAGCTTGGGGGTGGGACAGGGGCGCAATGAGCAGTTCTTC.

The chain couples TRBV5-1 to TRBJ1-6, with 7 bases matching TRBD1. V trimming: 5 bases; J trimming: 7 bases; junction bases outside the gene matches: 12. Germline CDR1 and CDR2: SGHRS and YFSETQ. The CDR3 consists of 16 residues. As DNA, the CDR3 is TGCGCCAGCAGTCTATCGACAGGGACGGAAAATTCACCCCTCCACTTT. Amino acids: CASSLSTGTENSPLHF.

The chain uses TRBV4-1 and TRBJ2-7, with a possible D match to TRBD1 (5 bases). CDR3 size: 15 residues. Germline-derived CDR1 and CDR2 are MGHRA and YSYEKL. V was clipped by 0 bases and J by 2 bases, with 11 bases between them. The chain's CDR3 is CASSQEDTATYEQYF. CDR3 sequence (DNA): TGCGCCAGCAGCCAAGAGGACACCGCTACCTACGAGCAGTACTTC.

DNA of the CDR3: TGTGCCACCAGTGATCAGTGGTTCCACGAGCAGTACTTC. Its protein product is CATSDQWFHEQYF. The gene calls are TRBV24-1 and TRBJ2-7; no clear D gene. Germline CDR1 KGHDR, CDR2 SFDVKD. This CDR3 has 13 residues. V was pared by 3 bases and J by 5 bases, with 10 bases between.

This rearrangement joins TRBV7-6 to TRBJ1-4, with 8 bases matching TRBD1. Losses at the gene ends were 5 bases for V and 0 bases for J; bases not matched to a gene: 2. This CDR3 has 15 residues. Germline CDR1 and CDR2: SGHVS and FNYEAQ. The chain's CDR3 is CASSPGGATNEKLFF. The CDR3 region has the DNA TGTGCCAGCAGCCCAGGGGGCGCAACTAATGAAAAACTGTTTTTT.

This sequence joins TRBV29-1 and TRBJ2-5; TRBD1 might be the D (6 bases). The germline CDR1 and CDR2 sequences are SQVTM and ANQGSEA. The germline V and J ends were trimmed by 2 bases and 4 bases, with 20 bases remaining between them. The CDR3 totals 16 residues. The CDR3 sequence: CSVETGWTDTLETQYF. CDR3 nucleotides: TGCAGCGTTGAAACTGGGTGGACAGACACTCTAGAGACCCAGTACTTC.

This clone was detected only once. The rearrangement uses TRBV6-6 and TRBJ1-1; D might be TRBD1 (5 bases). Trimming shortened V by 4 bases and J by 1 base, and 10 bases separated the two germline ends. CDR3 size: 14 residues. Germline V gene data show CDR1 as MNHNY and CDR2 as SVGAGI (reference sequence). DNA of the CDR3: TGTGCCAGCAGTTCAACGGGGGGGAACACTGAAGCTTTCTTT. It is translated as CASSSTGGNTEAFF.